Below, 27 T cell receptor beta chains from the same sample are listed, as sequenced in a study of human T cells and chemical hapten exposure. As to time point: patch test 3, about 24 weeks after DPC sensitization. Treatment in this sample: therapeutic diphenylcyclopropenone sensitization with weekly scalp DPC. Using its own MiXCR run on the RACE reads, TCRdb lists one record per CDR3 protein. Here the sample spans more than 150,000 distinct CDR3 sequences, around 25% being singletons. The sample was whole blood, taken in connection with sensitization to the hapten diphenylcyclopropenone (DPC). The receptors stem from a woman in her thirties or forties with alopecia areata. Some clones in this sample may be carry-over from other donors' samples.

The CDR3 coding sequence is TGTGCCAGCAGCTCGGTAGATGGAAACACCATATATTTT. Encoded protein: CASSSVDGNTIYF. The gene calls are TRBV6-5 and TRBJ1-3; D uncertain. The germline gives CDR1 MNHEY, CDR2 SVGAGI. V was pared by 6 bases and J by 3 bases, with 9 bases between. The CDR3 contains 13 residues.

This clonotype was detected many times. The CDR3 nucleotides read TGTGCCAGCAGGCTATCGTCGGGTACGCAGTATTTT. Translating gives CASRLSSGTQYF. The chain is built from TRBV28 and TRBJ2-3; no reliable D call. Deletions cut 6 bases from V and 8 bases from J, with 12 bases between. Looked up from germline, CDR1 is MDHEN and CDR2 is SYDVKM. CDR3 length: 12 residues.

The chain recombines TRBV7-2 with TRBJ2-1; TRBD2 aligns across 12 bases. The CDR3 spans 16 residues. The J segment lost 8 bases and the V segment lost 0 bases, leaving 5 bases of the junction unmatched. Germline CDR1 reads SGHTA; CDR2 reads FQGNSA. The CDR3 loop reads CASSLAQTSGRDEQFF. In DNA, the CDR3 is TGTGCCAGCAGCTTAGCCCAGACTAGCGGGAGAGATGAGCAGTTCTTC. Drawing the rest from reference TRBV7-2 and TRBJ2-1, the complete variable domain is GAGVSQSPSNKVTEKGKDVELRCDPISGHTALYWYRQSLGQGLEFLIYFQGNSAPDKSGLPSDRFSAERTGGSVSTLTIQRTQQEDSAVYLCASSLAQTSGRDEQFFGPGTRLTVL.

CDR3 sequence reads: CASSQGQGLRQPQHF. The CDR3 DNA reads TGTGCCAGCAGCCAGGGACAGGGCCTGAGGCAGCCCCAGCATTTT. J is TRBJ1-5 and V is TRBV6-2 or TRBV6-3, with TRBD1 matching over 9 bases. J was trimmed by 7 bases and V by 6 bases; bases with no gene match: 10. The germline gives CDR1 MNHEY, CDR2 SVGEGT. CDR3 length: 15 residues.

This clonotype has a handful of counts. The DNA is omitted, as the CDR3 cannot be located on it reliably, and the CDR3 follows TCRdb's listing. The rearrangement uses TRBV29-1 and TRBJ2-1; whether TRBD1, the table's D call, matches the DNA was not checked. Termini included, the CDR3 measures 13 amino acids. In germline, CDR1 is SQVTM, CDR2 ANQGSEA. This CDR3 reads CSVGQGTGGVSFF.

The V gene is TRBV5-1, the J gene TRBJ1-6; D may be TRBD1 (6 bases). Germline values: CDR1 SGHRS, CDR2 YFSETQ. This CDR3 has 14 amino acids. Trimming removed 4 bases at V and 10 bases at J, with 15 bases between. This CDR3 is CASSPEQGFSPLHF. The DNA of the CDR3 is TGCGCCAGCAGCCCAGAACAGGGATTCTCACCCCTCCACTTT.

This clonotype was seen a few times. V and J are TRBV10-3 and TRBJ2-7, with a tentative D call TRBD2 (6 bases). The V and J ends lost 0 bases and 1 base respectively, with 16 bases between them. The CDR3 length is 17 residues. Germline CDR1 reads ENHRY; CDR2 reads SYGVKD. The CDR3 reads CAISESAGGRLSYEQYF. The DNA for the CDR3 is TGTGCCATCAGTGAGTCGGCCGGAGGGAGGCTTTCCTACGAGCAGTACTTC.

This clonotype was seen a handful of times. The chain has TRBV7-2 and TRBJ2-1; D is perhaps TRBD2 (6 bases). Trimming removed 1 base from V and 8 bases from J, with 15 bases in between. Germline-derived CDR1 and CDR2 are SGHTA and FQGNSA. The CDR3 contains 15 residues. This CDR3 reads CASSLGAGWGDEQFF. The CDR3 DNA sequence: TGTGCCAGCAGCTTAGGGGCGGGTTGGGGGGATGAGCAGTTCTTC.

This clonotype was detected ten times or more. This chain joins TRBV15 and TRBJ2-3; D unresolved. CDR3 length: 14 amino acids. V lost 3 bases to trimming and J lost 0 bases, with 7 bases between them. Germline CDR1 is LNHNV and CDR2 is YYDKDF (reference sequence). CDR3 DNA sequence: TGTGCCACCAGCAGGGGCGTCAGCACAGATACGCAGTATTTT. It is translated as CATSRGVSTDTQYF.

The CDR3 protein is CASSYRQAIFYGYTF. The CDR3 nucleotides read TGTGCCAGCAGTTATCGACAGGCTATTTTCTATGGCTACACCTTC. The V and J genes are TRBV6-2 or TRBV6-3 and TRBJ1-2; TRBD1 might be the D (6 bases). Germline CDR1 is MNHEY and CDR2 is SVGEGT. Trimming took 3 bases from V and 4 from J, leaving 15 bases between them. The CDR3 sequence is 15 residues long.

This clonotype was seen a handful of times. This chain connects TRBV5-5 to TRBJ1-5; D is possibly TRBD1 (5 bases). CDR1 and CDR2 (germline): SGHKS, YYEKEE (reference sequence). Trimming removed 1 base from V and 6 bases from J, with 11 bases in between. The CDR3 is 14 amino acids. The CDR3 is CASSLWQGAQPQHF. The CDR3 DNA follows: TGTGCCAGCAGCTTGTGGCAGGGAGCTCAGCCCCAGCATTTT.

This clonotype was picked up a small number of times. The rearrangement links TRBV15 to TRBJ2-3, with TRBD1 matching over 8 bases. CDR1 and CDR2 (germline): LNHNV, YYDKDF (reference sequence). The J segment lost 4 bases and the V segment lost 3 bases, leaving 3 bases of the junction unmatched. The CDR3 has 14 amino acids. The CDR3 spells CATSRDRESDTQYF. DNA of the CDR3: TGTGCCACCAGCAGGGACAGGGAGTCAGATACGCAGTATTTT.

The CDR3 protein is CASSEQGAAYEQYF. DNA for the CDR3: TGCGCCAGCAGCGAACAGGGGGCGGCCTACGAGCAGTACTTC. The chain is built from TRBV5-1 and TRBJ2-7; 9 nucleotides agree with TRBD1. The germline V gene has CDR1 SGHRS and CDR2 YFSETQ. Trimming cost V 4 bases and J 2 bases; bases outside gene matches: 4. CDR3 size: 14 residues.

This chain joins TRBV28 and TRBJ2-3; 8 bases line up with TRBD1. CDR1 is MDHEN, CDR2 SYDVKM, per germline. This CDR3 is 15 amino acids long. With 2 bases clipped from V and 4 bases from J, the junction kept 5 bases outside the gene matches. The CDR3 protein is CASSLTDRDADTQYF. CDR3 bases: TGTGCCAGCAGTTTAACGGACAGGGATGCAGATACGCAGTATTTT.

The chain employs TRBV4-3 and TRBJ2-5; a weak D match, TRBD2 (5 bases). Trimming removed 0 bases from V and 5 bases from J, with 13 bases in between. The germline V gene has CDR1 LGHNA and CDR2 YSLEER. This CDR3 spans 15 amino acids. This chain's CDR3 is CASSQELGRDETQYF. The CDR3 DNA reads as TGCGCCAGCAGCCAAGAACTGGGCCGGGATGAGACCCAGTACTTC.

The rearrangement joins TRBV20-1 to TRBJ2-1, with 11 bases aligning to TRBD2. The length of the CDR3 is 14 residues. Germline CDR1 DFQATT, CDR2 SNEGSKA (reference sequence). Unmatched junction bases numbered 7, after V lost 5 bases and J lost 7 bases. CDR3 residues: CSAHSGRASNEQFF. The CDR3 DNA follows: TGCAGTGCTCATAGCGGGAGGGCCAGTAATGAGCAGTTCTTC.

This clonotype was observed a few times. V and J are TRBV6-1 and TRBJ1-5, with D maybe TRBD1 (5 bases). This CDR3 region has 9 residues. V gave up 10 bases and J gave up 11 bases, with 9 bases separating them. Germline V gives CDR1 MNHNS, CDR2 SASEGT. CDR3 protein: CATPGAQHF. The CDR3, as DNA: TGTGCCACGCCGGGGGCCCAGCATTTT.

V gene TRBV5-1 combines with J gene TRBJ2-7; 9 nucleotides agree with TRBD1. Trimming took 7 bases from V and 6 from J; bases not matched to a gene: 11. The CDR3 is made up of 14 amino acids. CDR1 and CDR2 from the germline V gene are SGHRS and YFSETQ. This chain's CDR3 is CASARTGEWSEQYF. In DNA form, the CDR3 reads TGCGCCAGCGCTAGGACAGGGGAATGGAGCGAGCAGTACTTC.

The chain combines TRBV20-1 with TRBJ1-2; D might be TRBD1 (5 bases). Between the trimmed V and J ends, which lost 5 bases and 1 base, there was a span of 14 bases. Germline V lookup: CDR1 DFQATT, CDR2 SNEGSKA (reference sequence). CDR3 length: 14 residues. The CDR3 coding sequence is TGCAGTGCTCTGTGGCAGGGCGGTAACTATGGCTACACCTTC. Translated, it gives CSALWQGGNYGYTF.

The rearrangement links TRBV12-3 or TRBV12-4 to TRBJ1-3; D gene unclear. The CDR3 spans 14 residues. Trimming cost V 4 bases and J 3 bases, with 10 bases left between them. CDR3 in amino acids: CASSSPSDGNTIYF. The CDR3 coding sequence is TGTGCCAGCAGTTCCCCCAGTGATGGAAACACCATATATTTT.

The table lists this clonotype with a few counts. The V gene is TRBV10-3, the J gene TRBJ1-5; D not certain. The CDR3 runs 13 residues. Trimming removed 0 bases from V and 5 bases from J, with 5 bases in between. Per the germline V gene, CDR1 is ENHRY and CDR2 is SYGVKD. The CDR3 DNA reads TGTGCCATCAGTGAGTCGACTGATCAGCCCCAGCATTTT. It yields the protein CAISESTDQPQHF.

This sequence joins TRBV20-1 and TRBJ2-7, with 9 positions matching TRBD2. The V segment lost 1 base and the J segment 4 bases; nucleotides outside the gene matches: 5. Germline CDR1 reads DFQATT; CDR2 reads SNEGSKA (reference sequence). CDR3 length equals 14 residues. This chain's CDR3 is CSARGVAGVYEQYF. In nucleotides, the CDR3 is TGCAGTGCTAGAGGAGTAGCGGGAGTTTACGAGCAGTACTTC.

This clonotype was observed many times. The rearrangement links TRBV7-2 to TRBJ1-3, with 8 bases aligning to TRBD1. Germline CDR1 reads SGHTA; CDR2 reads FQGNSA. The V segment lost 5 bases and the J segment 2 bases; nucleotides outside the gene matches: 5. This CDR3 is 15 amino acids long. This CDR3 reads CASSRDRGPGNTIYF. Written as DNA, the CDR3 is TGTGCCAGCAGCCGTGACAGGGGACCTGGAAACACCATATATTTT.

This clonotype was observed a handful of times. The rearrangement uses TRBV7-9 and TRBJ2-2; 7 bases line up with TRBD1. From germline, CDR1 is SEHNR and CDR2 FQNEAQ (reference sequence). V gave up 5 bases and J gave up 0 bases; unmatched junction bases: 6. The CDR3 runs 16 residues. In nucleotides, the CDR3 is TGTGCCAGCAGCCCGGGACAGACATCGAACACCGGGGAGCTGTTTTTT. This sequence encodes CASSPGQTSNTGELFF.

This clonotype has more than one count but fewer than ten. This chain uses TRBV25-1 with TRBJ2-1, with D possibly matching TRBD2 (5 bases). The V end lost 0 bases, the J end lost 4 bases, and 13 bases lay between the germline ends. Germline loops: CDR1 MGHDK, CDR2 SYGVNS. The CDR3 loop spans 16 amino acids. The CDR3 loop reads CASSEYAGGGYNEQFF. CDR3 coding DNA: TGTGCCAGCAGTGAATATGCGGGCGGCGGGTACAATGAGCAGTTCTTC.

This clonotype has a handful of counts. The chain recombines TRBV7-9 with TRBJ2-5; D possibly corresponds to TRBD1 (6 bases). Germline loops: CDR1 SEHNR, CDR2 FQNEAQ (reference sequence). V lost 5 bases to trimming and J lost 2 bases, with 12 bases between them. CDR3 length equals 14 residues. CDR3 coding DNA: TGTGCCAGCAGCCCTCAACAGGGTCAAGAGACCCAGTACTTC. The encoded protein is CASSPQQGQETQYF.

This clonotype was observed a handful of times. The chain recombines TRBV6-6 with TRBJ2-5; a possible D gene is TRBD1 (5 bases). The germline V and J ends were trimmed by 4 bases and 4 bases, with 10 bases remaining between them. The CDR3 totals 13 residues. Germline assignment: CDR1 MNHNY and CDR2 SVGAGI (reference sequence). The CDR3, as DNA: TGTGCCAGCAGTTCCAGGGTCGGAGAGACCCAGTACTTC. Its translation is CASSSRVGETQYF.